This passage covers 18 T cell receptor beta chains from one sample sequenced in a study of blood T cell repertoires in COVID-19. Profiled with immunoSEQ multiplex PCR; TCRdb holds only in-frame clones, not every one. Of nearly 300,000 clones listed, roughly 86% are singletons. Sequenced: PBMCs or T cells enriched from blood (not recorded which). All receptors derive from a woman aged 45-60 years who had been exposed to COVID-19.

CDR3 loop: CASSTGYNEQFF. The CDR3 region has the DNA TGTGCCAGCAGCACGGGATACAATGAGCAGTTCTTC. V and J are TRBV14 and TRBJ2-1; tentatively, D is TRBD2 (5 bases). V lost 5 bases to trimming and J lost 4 bases, with 6 bases between them. CDR3 length: 12 residues. Germline V gene sequence: CDR1 SGHDN, CDR2 FVKESK.

The count of this clone is one. This chain joins TRBV28 and TRBJ2-1; 9 nucleotides align to TRBD1. The CDR3 totals 20 residues. Germline CDR1 MDHEN, CDR2 SYDVKM. The V gene end was trimmed by 6 bases and the J gene end by 2 bases; junction bases not matched to a gene: 20. The CDR3 DNA reads as TGTGCCAGCAGACCAACAGGGGGCCCATCCAGTCTTATAACCTACAATGAGCAGTTCTTC. This sequence encodes CASRPTGGPSSLITYNEQFF.

The CDR3 spells CASSMGRDTEAFF. CDR3 nucleotides: TGTGCCAGTAGTATGGGGAGGGACACTGAAGCTTTCTTT. The chain links TRBV19 to TRBJ1-1, with D hard to call. V lost 3 bases, J lost 3 bases, and 8 bases lay in between. Germline values: CDR1 LNHDA, CDR2 SQIVND (reference sequence). The CDR3 extends over 13 amino acids. Drawing the rest from reference TRBV19 and TRBJ1-1, the complete variable domain is DGGITQSPKYLFRKEGQNVTLSCEQNLNHDAMYWYRQDPGQGLRLIYYSQIVNDFQKGDIAEGYSVSREKKESFPLTVTSAQKNPTAFYLCASSMGRDTEAFFGQGTRLTVV.

The chain uses TRBV2 and TRBJ1-1, with D unclear. CDR1 is SNHLY, CDR2 FYNNEI, per germline. The V and J ends lost 10 bases and 4 bases respectively, with 10 bases between them. The CDR3 sequence is 11 residues long. The chain's CDR3 is CATELGTEAFF. The DNA for the CDR3 is TGTGCCACCGAACTTGGCACTGAAGCTTTCTTT.

This rearrangement joins TRBV7-9 to TRBJ2-1, with 7 bases that match TRBD2. Germline trimming cut 5 bases from V and 5 bases from J; bases unmatched to any gene: 12. This CDR3 is 16 amino acids long. Looked up from germline, CDR1 is SEHNR and CDR2 is FQNEAQ (reference sequence). CDR3 region: CASSLITGTKNNEQFF. The CDR3 DNA reads TGTGCCAGCAGCCTCATTACCGGGACTAAAAACAATGAGCAGTTCTTC.

The CDR3 sequence is CASSLGPPGWDYEQYF. CDR3 bases: TGTGCCAGCAGCTTAGGGCCCCCGGGATGGGACTACGAGCAGTACTTC. This chain connects TRBV7-2 to TRBJ2-7, with D possibly being TRBD2 (5 bases). CDR3 length: 16 residues. The V and J ends lost 1 base and 3 bases respectively, with 16 bases between them. The germline V gene encodes CDR1 SGHTA and CDR2 FQGNSA.

The chain has TRBV28 and TRBJ2-1; 8 bases align to TRBD1. Germline lookup yields CDR1 MDHEN and CDR2 SYDVKM. J gave up 8 bases and V 4 bases, and 10 bases lay outside the gene matches. This CDR3 has 15 amino acids. CDR3 DNA: TGTGCCAGCAGTTCCTTCGGACAGGGTGGCTATGAGCAGTTCTTC. Its protein product is CASSSFGQGGYEQFF. The full variable domain, its missing parts supplied by reference TRBV28 and TRBJ2-1, is DVKVTQSSRYLVKRTGEKVFLECVQDMDHENMFWYRQDPGLGLRLIYFSYDVKMKEKGDIPEGYSVSREKKERFSLILESASTNQTSMYLCASSSFGQGGYEQFFGPGTRLTVL.

This rearrangement joins TRBV29-1 to TRBJ2-5, with 12 bases identical to TRBD1. The trim removed 6 bases at V and 1 base at J, leaving 6 bases unmatched. The CDR3 runs to 15 residues. Germline V CDR1 and CDR2: SQVTM, ANQGSEA. In DNA form, the CDR3 reads TGCAGCGTCAAAACGGGACAGGGGGCCCAAGAGACCCAGTACTTC. Protein: CSVKTGQGAQETQYF.

Here the CDR3 reads CASSQISDEQYF. The CDR3 nucleotides are TGTGCCAGCAGCCAAATTAGCGACGAGCAGTACTTC. The V gene is TRBV3-1 (or the pseudogene TRBV3-2), the J gene TRBJ2-7; perhaps TRBD2 as D (5 bases). Trimming shortened V by 2 bases and J by 5 bases, and 7 bases separated the two germline ends. CDR3 length: 12 amino acids. Germline V gives CDR1 LGHDT, CDR2 YNNKEL (reference sequence).

This sequence joins TRBV6-5 and TRBJ2-7, with 8 positions matching TRBD2. Germline CDR1 is MNHEY and CDR2 is SVGAGI. The CDR3 is 16 amino acids. With 4 bases clipped from V and 5 bases from J, the junction kept 13 bases outside the gene matches. The CDR3 region has the DNA TGTGCCAGCAGTTCCTTTTCTCGGGGGGGCTACAACGAGCAGTACTTC. Its translation is CASSSFSRGGYNEQYF.

This clone has more than one count but fewer than ten. The chain is built from TRBV19 and TRBJ2-2; D is unresolved. This CDR3 contains 15 residues. Germline lookup yields CDR1 LNHDA and CDR2 SQIVND (reference sequence). V lost 0 bases, J lost 5 bases, and 10 bases lay in between. The CDR3 protein is CASSIEGSATGELFF. DNA for the CDR3: TGTGCCAGTAGTATAGAGGGCTCAGCAACCGGGGAGCTGTTTTTT. The full variable domain, its missing parts supplied by reference TRBV19 and TRBJ2-2, is DGGITQSPKYLFRKEGQNVTLSCEQNLNHDAMYWYRQDPGQGLRLIYYSQIVNDFQKGDIAEGYSVSREKKESFPLTVTSAQKNPTAFYLCASSIEGSATGELFFGEGSRLTVL.

The CDR3 protein is CASSRTTRLTADTQYF. In DNA form, the CDR3 reads TGTGCCAGTAGCCGAACGACCAGGCTAACCGCAGATACGCAGTATTTT. This chain joins TRBV19 and TRBJ2-3; D gene ambiguous. V dropped 6 bases and J dropped 4 bases, with 20 bases sitting between them. The germline V gene encodes CDR1 LNHDA and CDR2 SQIVND (reference sequence). The CDR3 sequence is 16 residues long.

This chain uses TRBV28 with TRBJ1-2, with a possible D match to TRBD1 (6 bases). Per germline, CDR1 MDHEN and CDR2 SYDVKM. Deletions cut 4 bases from V and 2 bases from J, with 17 bases between. CDR3 length equals 16 residues. CDR3: CASSSLRGTRNYGYTF. CDR3 nucleotide sequence: TGTGCCAGCAGTTCCCTAAGAGGGACACGCAACTATGGCTACACCTTC.

This clone has more than one count but fewer than ten. The chain combines TRBV5-4 with TRBJ2-1; D perhaps matches TRBD2 (6 bases). The CDR3 extends over 19 amino acids. Trimming shortened V by 2 bases and J by 0 bases, and 21 bases separated the two germline ends. Germline V gene lookup returns CDR1 SGHNT and CDR2 YYREEE (reference sequence). CDR3 sequence (DNA): TGTGCCAGCAGCTTTGCGGGACTGGCGCCCGCTAGCTCCTACAATGAGCAGTTCTTC. Translating gives CASSFAGLAPASSYNEQFF.

This clone was detected only once. CDR3 DNA: TGCGCCAGCAGCTTGGACGCGGGCCTCAGCTCCTACGAGCAGTACTTC. Translating it yields CASSLDAGLSSYEQYF. The chain is built from TRBV5-1 and TRBJ2-7, with D possibly TRBD2 on 5 matching bases. CDR1 is SGHRS, CDR2 YFSETQ, per germline. V lost 0 bases to trimming and J lost 0 bases, with 13 bases between them. The CDR3 is 16 amino acids.

The CDR3 DNA sequence: TGTGCCAGCAGGACTCTCTCGGGAAACACCATATATTTT. It codes for CASRTLSGNTIYF. The chain has TRBV12-3 or TRBV12-4 and TRBJ1-3; D is ambiguous. V gave up 6 bases and J gave up 4 bases, with 10 bases separating them. The CDR3 has 13 residues.

The CDR3 region has the DNA TGTGCCAGCTCACCCCTGGGCCCCGGGACAGGGAGGATAGATACGCAGTATTTT. It encodes CASSPLGPGTGRIDTQYF. V gene TRBV18 combines with J gene TRBJ2-3; 9 nucleotides align to TRBD1. CDR1 KGHSH and CDR2 LQKENI come from the germline V gene. The CDR3 sequence is 18 residues long. Trimming at V came to 3 bases and at J to 5 bases, leaving 15 bases not matched to a gene.

This clone showed up just once. This chain joins TRBV19 and TRBJ2-1; perhaps TRBD1 as D (5 bases). Per the germline V gene, CDR1 is LNHDA and CDR2 is SQIVND (reference sequence). Trimming shortened V by 0 bases and J by 10 bases, and 10 bases separated the two germline ends. The CDR3 length is 13 residues. The CDR3 here is CASSIDRKGEQFF. CDR3 coding DNA: TGTGCCAGTAGTATAGATCGGAAGGGGGAGCAGTTCTTC.